This is a list of T cell receptor beta chains from one sample in a study of CD8 T cells in ankylosing spondylitis. Each CDR3 protein gets one entry after TCRdb re-called the 5' RACE reads with MiXCR. The table records 250,000 or so distinct CDR3 sequences, 20% to 30% of them present only once. Sequenced: blood, either unsorted or a sorted T cell fraction (not recorded which). The receptors derive from a male donor with ankylosing spondylitis or in good health (not recorded which). Both conserved end residues are part of each CDR3. The D gene is left open where the match is weak. Expanded clones get a size class; other rows say once, few or many, or leave the size out.

CDR3 DNA	CDR3 protein	D gene	J gene	V gene	clone size
TGTGCCAGCTCACAGGGCCCTGCCTACGAGCAGTACTTC	CASSQGPAYEQYF	.	TRBJ2-7	TRBV12-3/TRBV12-4	many
TGTGCCAGCAGTTTTGGGGACAGGGTCGGCTACGAGCAGTACTTC	CASSFGDRVGYEQYF	TRBD1	TRBJ2-7	TRBV12-3/TRBV12-4	few
TGTGCCATCAGTGAAATCCCGGGACAGAGGGCCGTAAATGAGCAGTTCTTC	CAISEIPGQRAVNEQFF	TRBD1	TRBJ2-1	TRBV10-3	.
TGCAGTGCTAGAGATCGGCAGCGGGGGGACACCGGGGAGCTGTTTTTT	CSARDRQRGDTGELFF	TRBD2	TRBJ2-2	TRBV20-1	many
TGCAGTGCTAGATCCAGCCATCCGCAGTACTTC	CSARSSHPQYF	.	TRBJ2-7	TRBV20-1	many
TGCAGTGCTAGAGATCGGTTAGGAGGGGGGGAAAAACTGTTTTTT	CSARDRLGGGEKLFF	.	TRBJ1-4	TRBV20-1	many
TGTGCCAGCAGCCCCCGGGCTAGCGGGGTGAACACCGGGGAGCTGTTTTTT	CASSPRASGVNTGELFF	TRBD2	TRBJ2-2	TRBV3-1	many
TGTGCCAGCAGTTTAAAGGGGGCGGGCAATCAGCCCCAGCATTTT	CASSLKGAGNQPQHF	TRBD1	TRBJ1-5	TRBV12-3/TRBV12-4	.
TGTGCCAGCAGCTTAGGGGGGTCGGCGAGGAACACCGGGGAGCTGTTTTTT	CASSLGGSARNTGELFF	.	TRBJ2-2	TRBV7-6	.
TGCAGTGCTAGTTCGGGGGCACCCTACGAGCAGTACTTC	CSASSGAPYEQYF	.	TRBJ2-7	TRBV20-1	many
TGCAGCGCCTCCCCGGGACCCATGAACACTGAAGCTTTCTTT	CSASPGPMNTEAFF	.	TRBJ1-1	TRBV29-1	.
TGTGCCACGGGAAGAGGGGGCTCGACTAATGAAAAACTGTTTTTT	CATGRGGSTNEKLFF	TRBD1	TRBJ1-4	TRBV15	many
TGTGCCAGCAGCCCCGCCTTTGACCTAGGGAGAGAGCAGTACTTC	CASSPAFDLGREQYF	.	TRBJ2-7	TRBV6-1	.
TGCAGTGCAACCGGGACAGGGGCCAACTATGGCTACACCTTC	CSATGTGANYGYTF	TRBD1	TRBJ1-2	TRBV20-1	many
TGTGCCAGCAGTCGGCTAGCGGGGGACAACCAAGAGACCCAGTACTTC	CASSRLAGDNQETQYF	TRBD2	TRBJ2-5	TRBV3-1	.
TGCAGTGCTAGAGATCGGACAGATACGCAGTATTTT	CSARDRTDTQYF	.	TRBJ2-3	TRBV20-1	many